These 20 T cell receptor beta chains originate from one sample sequenced in a study of OX40 agonist ivuxolimab in advanced cancers. Clones were read by immunoSEQ multiplex PCR, and TCRdb kept only the in-frame ones, dropping some. This sample has 75,000 to 100,000 clones, with more than 80% found just once. The sample in question was CD4+ or CD8+ T cells sorted from blood, obtained in a trial of the OX40 agonist ivuxolimab. Receptors were obtained from an adult with an advanced solid tumor such as melanoma, head and neck, liver or kidney cancer.

This clone was seen a handful of times. This chain joins TRBV6-4 and TRBJ2-1, with 7 bases identical to TRBD1. J was trimmed by 3 bases and V by 3 bases; bases with no gene match: 5. The CDR3 runs 15 residues. CDR1 is MRHNA and CDR2 is SNTAGT in the germline V gene. In DNA form, the CDR3 reads TGTGCCAGCAGTGAACAAACAGGGGACTACAATGAGCAGTTCTTC. Protein sequence: CASSEQTGDYNEQFF.

The V and J genes are TRBV27 and TRBJ1-6; D is unclear. Germline V gives CDR1 MNHEY, CDR2 SMNVEV (reference sequence). The CDR3 is made up of 13 amino acids. V was cut by 8 bases and J by 6 bases, with 11 bases left in between. The CDR3 loop is CASAGEVNSPLHF. Written as DNA, the CDR3 is TGTGCCAGCGCTGGGGAGGTTAATTCACCCCTCCACTTT.

This clone appeared a few times. CDR3 protein: CASSTRDSYNSPLHF. Written as DNA, the CDR3 is TGTGCCAGCAGTACCCGGGACAGTTATAATTCACCCCTCCACTTT. J is TRBJ1-6 and V is TRBV6-6; 7 positions match TRBD1. The V and J ends lost 5 bases and 4 bases, in that order; junction bases with no gene match: 5. Germline assignment: CDR1 MNHNY and CDR2 SVGAGI (reference sequence). The CDR3 length is 15 residues.

The chain has TRBV9 and TRBJ2-1; tentative D call: TRBD2 (6 bases). Germline V gene data show CDR1 as SGDLS and CDR2 as YYNGEE. The germline V and J ends were trimmed by 4 bases and 0 bases, with 17 bases remaining between them. CDR3 length equals 17 residues. The CDR3 DNA sequence: TGTGCCAGCAGCCCCCATCCGGGGGAAAGCTCCTACAATGAGCAGTTCTTC. The encoded protein is CASSPHPGESSYNEQFF.

CDR3 in DNA: TGTGCCGCCGTGGTGGAGATGAACACTGAAGCTTTCTTT. Protein sequence: CAAVVEMNTEAFF. The chain uses TRBV6-6 and TRBJ1-1; D not certain. CDR3 length equals 13 residues. V dropped 11 bases and J dropped 0 bases, with 13 bases sitting between them. Germline assignment: CDR1 MNHNY and CDR2 SVGAGI (reference sequence).

V gene TRBV18 combines with J gene TRBJ1-1; weak D call: TRBD1 (5 bases). Germline V CDR1 and CDR2: KGHSH, LQKENI. The length of the CDR3 is 14 residues. The ends were cut back, 2 bases at V and 1 base at J, with 8 bases in the middle. The CDR3 nucleotides read TGTGCCAGCTCACCATGGCAGGGGAACACTGAAGCTTTCTTT. Its translation is CASSPWQGNTEAFF.

This clone was observed a single time. The chain joins TRBV10-3 to TRBJ2-3, with D perhaps given as TRBD1 or TRBD2 (6 bases each). There are 13 residues in the CDR3. Trimming took off 6 bases at V and 4 bases at J, with 11 bases between the two ends. CDR1 and CDR2 (germline): ENHRY, SYGVKD. DNA for the CDR3: TGTGCCATCAGGGAGGGGGTCGCAGATACGCAGTATTTT. Translation gives CAIREGVADTQYF.

This rearrangement joins TRBV18 to TRBJ2-7; 9 bases map to TRBD1. The V gene end was trimmed by 5 bases and the J gene end by 2 bases; junction bases not matched to a gene: 1. Germline assignment: CDR1 KGHSH and CDR2 LQKENI. There are 13 residues in the CDR3. This CDR3 reads CASSGQGPYEQYF. DNA of the CDR3: TGTGCCAGCTCAGGACAGGGGCCCTACGAGCAGTACTTC.

This chain connects TRBV10-2 to TRBJ2-7, with D hard to call. CDR3 length equals 12 residues. The germline V gene encodes CDR1 WSHSY and CDR2 SAAADI. V dropped 6 bases and J dropped 1 base, with 7 bases sitting between them. CDR3 DNA sequence: TGCGCCAGCAGGACTTTGTCCTACGAGCAGTACTTC. Its translation is CASRTLSYEQYF.

The gene calls are TRBV9 and TRBJ1-3; no firm D call. V was shortened by 0 bases and J by 1 base, with 14 bases between the two germline ends. The CDR3 has 17 amino acids. Germline V gives CDR1 SGDLS, CDR2 YYNGEE. As DNA, the CDR3 is TGTGCCAGCAGCGTAGCTACCGGGCGTACTTCTGGAAACACCATATATTTT. This encodes CASSVATGRTSGNTIYF.

The chain carries TRBV30 and TRBJ1-5, with D tentatively TRBD1 (6 bases). Looked up from germline, CDR1 is GTSNPN and CDR2 is SVGIG (reference sequence). The CDR3 runs to 15 residues. V was trimmed by 2 bases and J by 0 bases, leaving 11 bases between them. DNA for the CDR3: TGTGCCTGGAGTAGGGGGGCGGATAGCAATCAGCCCCAGCATTTT. Its translation is CAWSRGADSNQPQHF.

The J gene is TRBJ2-3, the V gene TRBV9; 7 bases are a match to TRBD1. CDR3 length: 15 residues. Unmatched junction bases numbered 8, after V lost 4 bases and J lost 3 bases. Germline V gives CDR1 SGDLS, CDR2 YYNGEE. The CDR3 DNA sequence: TGTGCCAGCAGCATCTCCGGGACAGAAACAGATACGCAGTATTTT. Its protein product is CASSISGTETDTQYF.

The chain uses TRBV14 and TRBJ2-7; maybe TRBD2 (5 bases). The CDR3 is 12 residues long. CDR1 SGHDN and CDR2 FVKESK come from the germline V gene. Deletions cut 6 bases from V and 3 bases from J, with 9 bases between. The CDR3 DNA sequence: TGTGCCAGCAGTCCGGGGTACTACGAGCAGTACTTC. Its translation: CASSPGYYEQYF.

The chain joins TRBV25-1 to TRBJ2-1; D may correspond to TRBD1 or TRBD2 (5 bases each). This CDR3 is 13 amino acids long. V gave up 11 bases and J gave up 7 bases, with 18 bases separating them. Germline V gene lookup returns CDR1 MGHDK and CDR2 SYGVNS. This chain's CDR3 is CAGGASRRNEQFF. The CDR3 nucleotides read TGTGCCGGTGGGGCTAGCCGCAGGAATGAGCAGTTCTTC.

The chain uses TRBV11-2 and TRBJ1-2; D not resolved. Trimming removed 1 base from V and 5 bases from J, with 8 bases in between. The germline gives CDR1 SGHAT, CDR2 FQNNGV. There are 13 residues in the CDR3. CDR3 DNA sequence: TGTGCCAGCAGCTTAGGAGGCCCATATGGCTACACCTTC. Translation gives CASSLGGPYGYTF.

The rearrangement joins TRBV18 to TRBJ1-5; possibly TRBD1 for D (6 bases). Trimming removed 3 bases at V and 3 bases at J, with 6 bases between. CDR1 is KGHSH and CDR2 is LQKENI in the germline V gene. CDR3 size: 13 residues. The CDR3 bases are TGTGCCAGCTCACCGGGGGCCAATCAGCCCCAGCATTTT. It yields the protein CASSPGANQPQHF.

V and J are TRBV6-1 and TRBJ2-7; possible D gene TRBD1, 6 bases. The CDR3 covers 14 residues. Germline values: CDR1 MNHNS, CDR2 SASEGT. Trimming stripped 3 bases from V and 0 bases from J, with 9 bases between. The CDR3 coding sequence is TGTGCCAGCAGTGAGGGGACATCCTCCTACGAGCAGTACTTC. Translated, it gives CASSEGTSSYEQYF.

This clone was seen only a few times. This chain joins TRBV5-1 and TRBJ1-6, with 7 bases matching TRBD1. CDR3 length: 15 residues. The V and J ends lost 5 bases and 7 bases, in that order; junction bases with no gene match: 9. In germline, CDR1 is SGHRS, CDR2 YFSETQ. The CDR3 nucleotides read TGCGCCAGCAGTTACCAGGGACAGTTAAATTCACCCCTCCACTTT. The encoded protein is CASSYQGQLNSPLHF.

This chain uses TRBV6-5 with TRBJ1-2; D gene uncertain. There are 14 residues in the CDR3. V gave up 2 bases and J gave up 4 bases, with 11 bases separating them. CDR1 is MNHEY, CDR2 SVGAGI, per germline. As DNA, the CDR3 is TGTGCCAGCAGTTACGCCGCCATATCCTATGGCTACACCTTC. Translation: CASSYAAISYGYTF.

The genes are TRBV30 and TRBJ2-7; the match to TRBD1 covers 11 bases. This CDR3 is built from 17 residues. Germline lookup yields CDR1 GTSNPN and CDR2 SVGIG (reference sequence). The V segment lost 2 bases and the J segment 5 bases; nucleotides outside the gene matches: 14. The CDR3 DNA is TGTGCCTGGAGTATTGGCGTCAGAGGACAGGGGGCCGACGAGCAGTACTTC. It encodes CAWSIGVRGQGADEQYF.